Listed below are T cell receptor beta chains from one sample, sequenced in a study of control samples from healthy donors and cancer patients. The data were produced by immunoSEQ multiplex PCR, yet TCRdb's version contains in-frame clones alone and is incomplete. The sample lists approximately 46,000 clones, around nine tenths seen once, with 0.7% to 0.85% in the top ten. The sequencing sample was made of PBMCs. The receptor set was obtained from a man aged 25-45 years with colorectal cancer. Each CDR3 is given with its conserved first and last residue. Fields, in order: D gene, clone size, V gene, J gene, CDR3 protein, CDR3 DNA. A D gene is named only where the DNA matches it firmly. Not every row has a clone size; where given, it reads once, few, many or a size class.

d_call: -; clone_size: -; v_call: TRBV4-1; j_call: TRBJ1-4; cdr3_aa: CASSQRAAYEKLFF; cdr3_nt: TGCGCCAGCAGCCAAAGAGCTGCTTATGAAAAACTGTTTTTT
d_call: TRBD2; clone_size: -; v_call: TRBV5-1; j_call: TRBJ2-1; cdr3_aa: CASRGAANPGLADNEQFF; cdr3_nt: TGCGCCAGCAGAGGGGCGGCCAACCCGGGACTAGCGGATAATGAGCAGTTCTTC
d_call: TRBD2; clone_size: few; v_call: TRBV7-2; j_call: TRBJ2-3; cdr3_aa: CASSHGTSGGTDTQYF; cdr3_nt: TGTGCCAGCAGCCACGGGACTAGCGGGGGAACAGATACGCAGTATTTT
d_call: -; clone_size: once; v_call: TRBV7-2; j_call: TRBJ1-1; cdr3_aa: CASSAVRGRGRNTEAFF; cdr3_nt: TGTGCCAGCAGCGCTGTAAGGGGTCGGGGGCGGAACACTGAAGCTTTCTTT
d_call: TRBD1; clone_size: -; v_call: TRBV2; j_call: TRBJ1-1; cdr3_aa: CASSKTGLYTEAFF; cdr3_nt: TGTGCCAGCAGCAAGACAGGGCTCTACACTGAAGCTTTCTTT
d_call: -; clone_size: -; v_call: TRBV19; j_call: TRBJ2-3; cdr3_aa: CASSLQSTDTQYF; cdr3_nt: TGTGCCAGTAGTCTCCAGAGCACAGATACGCAGTATTTT
d_call: -; clone_size: -; v_call: TRBV21-1; j_call: TRBJ1-1; cdr3_aa: CASSTTQPQGDTEAFF; cdr3_nt: TGTGCCAGCAGCACAACGCAACCTCAGGGAGACACTGAAGCTTTCTTT
d_call: TRBD2; clone_size: -; v_call: TRBV30; j_call: TRBJ2-1; cdr3_aa: CATRNWGGTYNEQFF; cdr3_nt: TGTGCTACGAGGAACTGGGGGGGAACCTACAATGAGCAGTTCTTC
d_call: TRBD1; clone_size: -; v_call: TRBV24-1; j_call: TRBJ1-1; cdr3_aa: CATSGGTGGTEAFF; cdr3_nt: TGTGCCACCAGTGGTGGGACAGGGGGGACTGAAGCTTTCTTT
d_call: -; clone_size: -; v_call: TRBV24-1; j_call: TRBJ2-2; cdr3_aa: CATSPTGRTGELFF; cdr3_nt: TGTGCCACCAGTCCAACAGGGAGGACCGGGGAGCTGTTTTTT
d_call: -; clone_size: -; v_call: TRBV24-1; j_call: TRBJ1-2; cdr3_aa: CATSDSGGYTF; cdr3_nt: TGTGCCACCAGTGATTCCGGTGGCTACACCTTC
d_call: TRBD1; clone_size: few; v_call: TRBV2; j_call: TRBJ2-1; cdr3_aa: CASSDQQGGPSYNEQFF; cdr3_nt: TGTGCCAGCAGTGACCAACAGGGGGGCCCCTCCTACAATGAGCAGTTCTTC
d_call: -; clone_size: -; v_call: TRBV5-4; j_call: TRBJ1-1; cdr3_aa: CASSLGRGINTEAFF; cdr3_nt: TGTGCCAGCAGCTTAGGTAGGGGCATAAACACTGAAGCTTTCTTT
d_call: TRBD2; clone_size: -; v_call: TRBV19; j_call: TRBJ2-1; cdr3_aa: CASTNQASGGYNEQFF; cdr3_nt: TGTGCCAGTACCAACCAGGCCAGCGGGGGGTACAATGAGCAGTTCTTC
d_call: -; clone_size: once; v_call: TRBV27; j_call: TRBJ2-6; cdr3_aa: CASSLEVSGANVLTF; cdr3_nt: TGTGCCAGCAGTTTAGAGGTCTCTGGGGCCAACGTCCTGACTTTC
d_call: -; clone_size: -; v_call: TRBV19; j_call: TRBJ2-2; cdr3_aa: CASSIAGGELFF; cdr3_nt: TGTGCCAGTAGTATAGCGGGCGGGGAGCTGTTTTTT